This T cell receptor (beta chain) was recovered during a study of Graves' ophthalmopathy and Graves' hyperthyroidism. Regarding the study as a whole: Also, most clonotypes expanded in the thyroid above 0.001 frequency appeared in blood.

The authors amplified TCR beta CDR3 regions from RNA transcripts. HTBI primers primed a first-round RT-PCR, and a second-round multiplex PCR followed. TCRdb processed the multiplex PCR reads anew with MiXCR; each CDR3 protein has one entry. The top ten hold 44% of the sample, which has 650,000 to 900,000 distinct CDR3 sequences, roughly 41% seen once. This clonotype was observed once. Its antigen is not known. Trimming removed 3 bases at V and 0 bases at J, with 14 bases between. This CDR3 is built from 16 residues. Germline CDR1 reads DFQATT; CDR2 reads SNEGSKA (reference sequence). CAS ≥3, NOSPECS ≥4, moderate-to-severe activity and duration under 3 months marked donors with ophthalmopathy. If patients had other autoimmune diseases, uncontrolled infections, pregnancy or lactation, they were excluded.

This TCR came from an adult man with Graves' ophthalmopathy. Source material: peripheral blood. The chain combines TRBV20-1 with TRBJ2-2, with D perhaps matching TRBD2 (6 bases). The CDR3 sequence is CSASDPSVSNTGELFF. In DNA form, the CDR3 reads TGCAGTGCTAGCGATCCTAGCGTCTCGAACACCGGGGAGCTGTTTTTT.